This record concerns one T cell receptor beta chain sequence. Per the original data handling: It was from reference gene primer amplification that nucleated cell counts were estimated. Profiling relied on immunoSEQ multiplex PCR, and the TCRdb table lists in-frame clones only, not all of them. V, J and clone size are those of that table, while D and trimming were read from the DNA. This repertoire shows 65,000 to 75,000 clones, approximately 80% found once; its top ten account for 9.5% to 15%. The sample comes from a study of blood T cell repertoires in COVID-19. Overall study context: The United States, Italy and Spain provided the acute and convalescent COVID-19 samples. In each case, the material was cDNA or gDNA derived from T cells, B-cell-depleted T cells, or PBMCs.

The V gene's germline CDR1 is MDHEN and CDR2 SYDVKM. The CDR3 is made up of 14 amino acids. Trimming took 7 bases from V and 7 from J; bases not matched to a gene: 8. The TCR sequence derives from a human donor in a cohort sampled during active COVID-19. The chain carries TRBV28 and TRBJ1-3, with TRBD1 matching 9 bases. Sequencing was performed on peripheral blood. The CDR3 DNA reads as TGTGCCAGCATTATGGGACAGGGACGTAACACCATATATTTT. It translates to CASIMGQGRNTIYF.